The rows below give T cell receptor beta chains drawn from one sample of a study of blood T cell repertoires in COVID-19. Measured with immunoSEQ multiplex PCR; TCRdb has only the in-frame clones, and not every one. The data hold more than 150,000 clones, with around 84% observed a single time. The sequencing input was peripheral blood. The receptor source for this set is a man between 25 and 39 years old with active or convalescent COVID-19. CDR3s include the opening cysteine and the closing phenylalanine or tryptophan. A D gene is named only where the DNA matches it firmly. Clone size is shown for a subset of rows, as once, few, many or a class of expanded clone.

clone_size,j_call,v_call,d_call,cdr3_aa,cdr3_nt
NA,TRBJ2-7,TRBV30,NA,CAWGERNYEQYF,TGTGCCTGGGGGGAGAGGAACTACGAGCAGTACTTC
NA,TRBJ2-7,TRBV4-3,NA,CASSQGRYEQYF,TGCGCCAGCAGCCAAGGGAGATACGAGCAGTACTTC
few,TRBJ1-2,TRBV19,NA,CASSVQGSRYTF,TGTGCCAGTAGTGTCCAGGGGTCTCGCTACACCTTC
NA,TRBJ1-1,TRBV6-5,TRBD1,CASRDRGVVDTEAFF,TGTGCCAGCAGGGACAGGGGCGTGGTGGACACTGAAGCTTTCTTT
NA,TRBJ1-2,TRBV28,TRBD1,CASSAADRDLYGYTF,TGTGCCAGCAGCGCTGCGGACAGGGACCTTTATGGCTACACCTTC
NA,TRBJ2-1,TRBV11-3,TRBD2,CASSPALTSGRKKNEQFF,TGTGCCAGCAGCCCCGCCCTGACTAGCGGGAGGAAGAAGAATGAGCAGTTCTTC
NA,TRBJ2-5,TRBV4-1,TRBD2,CASRDRPSGSEETQYF,TGCGCCAGCAGAGACCGGCCTAGCGGGAGTGAGGAGACCCAGTACTTC
NA,TRBJ1-5,TRBV30,TRBD1,CAWGRDRVNQPQHF,TGTGCCTGGGGCCGGGACAGGGTCAATCAGCCCCAGCATTTT
NA,TRBJ1-4,TRBV3-1/TRBV3-2,TRBD1,CASRPGQSNEKLFF,TGTGCCAGCAGACCGGGACAGTCGAATGAAAAACTGTTTTTT
NA,TRBJ1-2,TRBV7-9,NA,CASTGGPPDYGYTF,TGTGCCAGCACCGGAGGACCCCCGGATTATGGCTACACCTTC
NA,TRBJ1-1,TRBV5-4,TRBD1,CASRRTGGYTEAFF,TGTGCCAGCAGACGGACAGGGGGGTACACTGAAGCTTTCTTT
NA,TRBJ1-1,TRBV28,NA,CASRRNTEAFF,TGTGCCAGCAGGAGAAACACTGAAGCTTTCTTT
NA,TRBJ1-1,TRBV29-1,TRBD1,CSVGQVLRTEAFF,TGCAGCGTGGGACAGGTTCTTCGCACTGAAGCTTTCTTT
NA,TRBJ1-1,TRBV7-2,TRBD1,CASSLTGVSTEAFF,TGTGCCAGCAGCTTGACAGGGGTATCGACTGAAGCTTTCTTT
NA,TRBJ2-7,TRBV4-3,TRBD2,CASSRDTSGRTYEQYF,TGCGCCAGCAGCCGGGATACTAGCGGGAGAACGTACGAGCAGTACTTC
once,TRBJ1-5,TRBV5-8,NA,CASSPQGNQPQHF,TGTGCCAGCAGCCCACAGGGCAATCAGCCCCAGCATTTT
NA,TRBJ1-2,TRBV30,TRBD1,CAWTSPTGAYGYTF,TGTGCCTGGACTAGCCCCACAGGGGCCTATGGCTACACCTTC
NA,TRBJ2-6,TRBV29-1,TRBD1,CSVEGSGTGGYSGANVLTF,TGCAGCGTTGAAGGGTCCGGGACAGGGGGGTACTCTGGGGCCAACGTCCTGACTTTC
once,TRBJ1-2,TRBV30,TRBD1,CAGPTDRDYGYTF,TGTGCCGGCCCCACGGACAGGGACTATGGCTACACCTTC
NA,TRBJ2-5,TRBV10-3,TRBD1,CAISESTGARETQYF,TGTGCCATCAGTGAGTCGACAGGGGCGAGGGAGACCCAGTACTTC
few,TRBJ1-2,TRBV10-1,NA,CASSESQGYGYTF,TGCGCCAGCAGTGAGTCTCAGGGCTATGGCTACACCTTC
NA,TRBJ2-3,TRBV7-6,TRBD1,CASSLADRFPTDTQYF,TGTGCCAGCAGCTTAGCGGACAGGTTCCCCACAGATACGCAGTATTTT
NA,TRBJ2-5,TRBV28,TRBD1,CASSLPWDRGLGKTQYF,TGTGCCAGCAGTTTACCCTGGGACAGGGGGCTAGGGAAGACCCAGTACTTC
NA,TRBJ2-3,TRBV19,TRBD1,CASLGRGPADTQYF,TGTGCCAGCCTAGGCAGGGGGCCGGCAGATACGCAGTATTTT
few,TRBJ1-5,TRBV28,TRBD1,CASTGDRGYQPQHF,TGTGCCAGCACCGGTGACAGGGGCTATCAGCCCCAGCATTTT
NA,TRBJ1-1,TRBV19,NA,CATYQGRAFF,TGTGCCACCTATCAGGGGAGAGCTTTCTTT
NA,TRBJ2-3,TRBV18,NA,CASSPRGGVKGDTQYF,TGTGCCAGCTCACCAAGAGGGGGAGTTAAAGGGGATACGCAGTATTTT
NA,TRBJ1-2,TRBV9,NA,CASSRTGIRYGYTF,TGTGCCAGCAGCCGAACAGGGATCCGGTATGGCTACACCTTC
NA,TRBJ2-1,TRBV6-5,NA,CASSYSLGDTYNEQFF,TGTGCCAGCAGTTACTCTTTAGGGGACACCTACAATGAGCAGTTCTTC
few,TRBJ1-5,TRBV24-1,NA,CAVGRGGTDQPQHF,TGTGCCGTCGGACGGGGAGGGACGGATCAGCCCCAGCATTTT
NA,TRBJ2-1,TRBV30,NA,CAWNLAYFYGEQFF,TGTGCCTGGAATCTAGCCTATTTTTATGGGGAGCAGTTCTTC
NA,TRBJ2-3,TRBV29-1,NA,CSVIRVGTDTQYF,TGCAGCGTTATCAGGGTGGGCACAGATACGCAGTATTTT
NA,TRBJ2-7,TRBV9,NA,CASSVLGASEQYF,TGTGCCAGCAGCGTATTAGGCGCTAGCGAGCAGTACTTC
NA,TRBJ2-1,TRBV7-9,TRBD1,CASSLLDRGYNEQFF,TGTGCCAGCAGCTTATTGGACAGGGGTTACAATGAGCAGTTCTTC
NA,TRBJ2-7,TRBV7-6,NA,CASSSRGGAGEQYF,TGTGCCAGCAGCTCTAGAGGGGGGGCGGGAGAGCAGTACTTC
NA,TRBJ1-5,TRBV21-1,NA,CASSHGGIHQPQHF,TGTGCCAGCAGCCATGGGGGGATTCATCAGCCCCAGCATTTT
once,TRBJ2-5,TRBV6-2/TRBV6-3,NA,CASSYAQGVRETQYF,TGTGCCAGCAGTTACGCACAGGGTGTTCGTGAGACCCAGTACTTC
NA,TRBJ1-1,TRBV15,NA,CATSREAVTEAFF,TGTGCCACCAGCAGAGAAGCGGTCACTGAAGCTTTCTTT
NA,TRBJ2-3,TRBV5-6,NA,CASSSGAGTATDTQYF,TGTGCCAGCAGCTCGGGGGCCGGGACAGCCACAGATACGCAGTATTTT